This T cell receptor (beta chain) was recovered during a study of tissue T cells after allogeneic stem cell transplantation. Comparators without hematopoietic cell transplant had other cancers, at least five gastrointestinal samples, and no known gastrointestinal disease. Autopsy tissues spanned esophagus to rectum, liver, skin, and lymphoid organs including spleen. Survey-depth TCRbeta CDR3 sequencing reported V/J genes and productive frequencies. TCRdb's copy holds only in-frame clones and misses some; the assay was immunoSEQ multiplex PCR. There are about 5,800 clones in the sample; roughly 56% occur only once, and roughly a fifth lies in the top ten. The TCR sequence derives from a male donor older than 55 with lung cancer. The material sequenced was tissue from the jejunum, taken at autopsy.

The CDR3 region is CASGGQSTDTQYF. The CDR3 DNA reads as TGTGCCAGCGGAGGACAGAGCACAGATACGCAGTATTTT. V gene TRBV7-9 combines with J gene TRBJ2-3, with D possibly TRBD1 on 6 matching bases. The V gene's germline CDR1 is SEHNR and CDR2 FQNEAQ (reference sequence). The CDR3 is 13 amino acids. The V end was cut by 8 bases, the J end by 0 bases, with 9 bases between.